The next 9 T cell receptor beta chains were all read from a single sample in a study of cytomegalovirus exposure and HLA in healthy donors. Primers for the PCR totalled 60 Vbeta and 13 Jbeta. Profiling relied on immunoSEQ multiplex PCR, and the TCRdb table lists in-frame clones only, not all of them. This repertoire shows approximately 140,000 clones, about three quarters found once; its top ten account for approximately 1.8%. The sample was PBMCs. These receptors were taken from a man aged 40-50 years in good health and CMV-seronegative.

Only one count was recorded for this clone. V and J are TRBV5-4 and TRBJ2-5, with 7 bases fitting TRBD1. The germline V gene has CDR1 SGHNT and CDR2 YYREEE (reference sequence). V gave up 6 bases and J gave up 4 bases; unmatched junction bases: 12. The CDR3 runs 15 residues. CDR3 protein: CASTPRGKQGETQYF. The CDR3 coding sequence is TGTGCCAGCACCCCCAGGGGGAAACAGGGAGAGACCCAGTACTTC.

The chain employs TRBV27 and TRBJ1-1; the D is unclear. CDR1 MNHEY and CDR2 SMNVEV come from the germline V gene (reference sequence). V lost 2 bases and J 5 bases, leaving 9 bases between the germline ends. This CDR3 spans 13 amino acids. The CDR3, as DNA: TGTGCCAGCAGTTTAGAGGGTCGGACTGAAGCTTTCTTT. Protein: CASSLEGRTEAFF.

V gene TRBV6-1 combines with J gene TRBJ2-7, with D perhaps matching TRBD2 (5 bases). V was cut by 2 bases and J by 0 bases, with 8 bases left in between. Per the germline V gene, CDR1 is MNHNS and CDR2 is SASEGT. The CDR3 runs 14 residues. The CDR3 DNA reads TGTGCCAGCAGTGAACGGGGAGTCTCCTACGAGCAGTACTTC. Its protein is CASSERGVSYEQYF.

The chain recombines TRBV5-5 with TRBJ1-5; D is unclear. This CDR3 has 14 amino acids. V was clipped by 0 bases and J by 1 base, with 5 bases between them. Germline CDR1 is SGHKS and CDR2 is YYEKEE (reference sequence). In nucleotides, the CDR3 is TGTGCCAGCAGCTTGGTTATGAGCAATCAGCCCCAGCATTTT. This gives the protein CASSLVMSNQPQHF. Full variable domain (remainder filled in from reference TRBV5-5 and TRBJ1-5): DAGVTQSPTHLIKTRGQQVTLRCSPISGHKSVSWYQQVLGQGPQFIFQYYEKEERGRGNFPDRFSARQFPNYSSELNVNALLLGDSALYLCASSLVMSNQPQHFGDGTRLSIL.

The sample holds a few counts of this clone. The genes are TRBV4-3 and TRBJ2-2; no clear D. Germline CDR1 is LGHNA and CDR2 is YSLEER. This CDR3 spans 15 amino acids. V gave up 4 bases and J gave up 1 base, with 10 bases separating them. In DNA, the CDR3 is TGCGCCAGCAGCCCAAACAACGAGAACACCGGGGAGCTGTTTTTT. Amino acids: CASSPNNENTGELFF.

This chain's CDR3 is CASSPQRERYEQYF. CDR3 DNA sequence: TGTGCCAGCAGCCCTCAGCGGGAGAGGTACGAGCAGTACTTC. This chain connects TRBV14 to TRBJ2-7, with TRBD2 matching 8 bases. The CDR3 is made up of 14 amino acids. The germline gives CDR1 SGHDN, CDR2 FVKESK. V trimming: 4 bases; J trimming: 4 bases; junction bases outside the gene matches: 6.

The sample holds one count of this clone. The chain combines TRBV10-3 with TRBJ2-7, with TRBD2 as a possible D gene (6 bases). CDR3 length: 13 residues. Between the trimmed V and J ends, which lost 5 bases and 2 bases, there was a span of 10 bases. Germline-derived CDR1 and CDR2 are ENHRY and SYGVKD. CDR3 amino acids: CAISWGGPYEQYF. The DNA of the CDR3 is TGTGCCATCAGTTGGGGAGGTCCCTACGAGCAGTACTTC.

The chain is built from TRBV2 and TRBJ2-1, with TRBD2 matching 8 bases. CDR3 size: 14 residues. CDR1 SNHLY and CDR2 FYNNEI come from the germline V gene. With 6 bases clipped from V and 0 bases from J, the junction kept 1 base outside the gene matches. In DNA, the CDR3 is TGTGCCAGCAGACTAGCGGACTCCTACAATGAGCAGTTCTTC. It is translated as CASRLADSYNEQFF. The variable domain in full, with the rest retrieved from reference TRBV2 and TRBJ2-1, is EPEVTQTPSHQVTQMGQEVILRCVPISNHLYFYWYRQILGQKVEFLVSFYNNEISEKSEIFDDQFSVERPDGSNFTLKIRSTKLEDSAMYFCASRLADSYNEQFFGPGTRLTVL.

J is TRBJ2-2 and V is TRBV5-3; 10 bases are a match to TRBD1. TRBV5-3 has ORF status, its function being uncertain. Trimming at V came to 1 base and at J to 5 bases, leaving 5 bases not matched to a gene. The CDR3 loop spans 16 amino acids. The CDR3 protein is CARSLFGTGDTGELFF. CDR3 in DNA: TGTGCCAGAAGCTTGTTTGGGACAGGGGATACCGGGGAGCTGTTTTTT.